These T cell receptor beta chains were read from a single sample in a study of blood T cell repertoires in COVID-19. Here immunoSEQ multiplex PCR was the method, and the copy in TCRdb shows in-frame clones only, minus some. The data contain about 350,000 clones, about 90% of them seen just once; the ten biggest clones take up 1%. The sample comprised PBMCs or T cells enriched from blood (not recorded which). These receptors all stem from a woman aged 25 to 45 who had been exposed to COVID-19. Each CDR3 is given with its conserved first and last residue. The D gene is left open where the match is weak. Size values are once, few and many counts, or a class for expanded clones, and some rows have none.

v_gene,j_gene,abundance,d_gene,CDR3aa,CDR3nt
TRBV6-5,TRBJ1-4,.,TRBD1,CASSYSGQGVGEKLFF,TGTGCCAGCAGTTACTCGGGACAGGGGGTCGGAGAAAAACTGTTTTTT
TRBV18,TRBJ1-6,.,TRBD1,CASSPGTGVNSPLHF,TGTGCCAGCTCACCAGGGACAGGGGTGAATTCACCCCTCCACTTT
TRBV5-6,TRBJ2-1,.,TRBD1,CASRILGTGQFF,TGTGCCAGCAGAATACTGGGGACAGGCCAGTTCTTC
TRBV4-2,TRBJ2-1,.,TRBD2,CASSQEVASGRAYYNEQFF,TGTGCCAGCAGCCAAGAGGTGGCTAGCGGGAGGGCCTACTACAATGAGCAGTTCTTC
TRBV15,TRBJ2-1,.,TRBD2,CATSRVGLAGGEQFF,TGTGCCACCAGCAGAGTGGGACTAGCGGGAGGTGAGCAGTTCTTC
TRBV19,TRBJ2-5,.,TRBD2,CASARGLGVQETQYF,TGTGCCAGTGCAAGGGGACTAGGGGTCCAAGAGACCCAGTACTTC
TRBV10-3,TRBJ2-2,.,TRBD1,CAISPDRVAAGELFF,TGTGCCATCAGCCCGGACAGGGTGGCGGCCGGGGAGCTGTTTTTT
TRBV28,TRBJ2-7,.,.,CASSLVWGPLFEQYF,TGTGCCAGCAGTTTAGTCTGGGGGCCCCTCTTCGAGCAGTACTTC
TRBV3-1/TRBV3-2,TRBJ2-4,once,.,CASSQASRSNSIQYF,TGTGCCAGCAGCCAAGCTAGTCGGAGCAATAGCATTCAGTACTTC
TRBV6-5,TRBJ1-1,.,.,CASTPRVNTEAFF,TGTGCCAGCACCCCGCGGGTGAACACTGAAGCTTTCTTT
TRBV24-1,TRBJ2-3,once,TRBD2,CATSLRESPDTQYF,TGTGCCACCAGTTTGCGGGAGTCGCCAGATACGCAGTATTTT
TRBV28,TRBJ2-1,.,TRBD2,CASSLYSGSPNEQFF,TGTGCCAGCAGTTTATATAGCGGGAGCCCTAATGAGCAGTTCTTC
TRBV24-1,TRBJ1-5,.,TRBD1,CATGTGGNQPQHF,TGTGCCACCGGCACAGGGGGCAATCAGCCCCAGCATTTT
TRBV19,TRBJ1-4,.,.,CASSIRRVDEKLFF,TGTGCCAGTAGTATACGGAGGGTTGATGAAAAACTGTTTTTT
TRBV4-2,TRBJ2-7,.,.,CASSQDRSLARQYF,TGTGCCAGCAGCCAAGATAGGAGTCTAGCAAGGCAGTACTTC
TRBV30,TRBJ1-2,.,.,CASSPGYTF,TGTGCCTCCTCCCCCGGCTACACCTTC
TRBV23-1,TRBJ1-1,.,TRBD1,CASNSVDRERGWNTEAFF,TGCGCCAGCAACTCAGTGGACAGGGAGAGGGGGTGGAACACTGAAGCTTTCTTT
TRBV28,TRBJ2-7,once,TRBD1,CASITGTGSHEQYF,TGTGCCAGCATCACCGGGACAGGGTCTCACGAGCAGTACTTC
TRBV5-1,TRBJ2-5,.,.,CASSADWTQYF,TGCGCCAGCAGCGCCGACTGGACCCAGTACTTC
TRBV7-9,TRBJ1-1,.,.,CASSLDAGVEAFF,TGTGCCAGCAGCTTAGACGCGGGCGTTGAAGCTTTCTTT
TRBV5-4,TRBJ2-5,.,TRBD2,CASSLGLAGQETQYF,TGTGCCAGCAGCTTGGGGCTAGCGGGACAAGAGACCCAGTACTTC
TRBV13,TRBJ2-1,once,TRBD2,CASSLGGRANSYNEQFF,TGTGCCAGCAGCTTAGGAGGGAGGGCCAACAGCTACAATGAGCAGTTCTTC
TRBV29-1,TRBJ2-7,.,TRBD2,CSVERDYPYYEQYF,TGCAGCGTTGAGAGGGACTACCCTTACTACGAGCAGTACTTC
TRBV6-5,TRBJ2-7,.,.,CASSHRVVDEQYF,TGTGCCAGCAGCCACAGGGTGGTTGACGAGCAGTACTTC
TRBV19,TRBJ2-2,.,TRBD2,CATGTSGSLSTGELFF,TGTGCCACCGGGACTAGCGGGAGTTTAAGCACCGGGGAGCTGTTTTTT
TRBV27,TRBJ2-5,.,TRBD1,CASSGWTGQEETQYF,TGTGCCAGCAGTGGATGGACAGGCCAAGAAGAGACCCAGTACTTC
TRBV19,TRBJ2-5,.,.,CASRDPRLGQETQYF,TGTGCCAGTAGAGACCCGCGGTTGGGCCAAGAGACCCAGTACTTC
TRBV3-1/TRBV3-2,TRBJ1-2,.,TRBD1,CASSQSPGQGHGYTF,TGTGCCAGCAGCCAGTCCCCGGGACAGGGACATGGCTACACCTTC
TRBV19,TRBJ2-1,.,TRBD1,CASTGTGANYNEQFF,TGTGCCAGTACCGGGACAGGGGCCAACTACAATGAGCAGTTCTTC
TRBV11-2,TRBJ1-1,.,.,CASRQTGTGAVF,TGTGCCAGCAGGCAGACCGGGACGGGAGCCGTCTTT
TRBV6-5,TRBJ1-6,.,TRBD1,CASGETGDNSPLHF,TGTGCCAGCGGGGAAACAGGGGATAATTCACCCCTCCACTTT
TRBV19,TRBJ1-5,.,.,CASSIMYSNQPQHF,TGTGCCAGTAGTATAATGTATAGCAATCAGCCCCAGCATTTT
TRBV5-4,TRBJ2-2,.,.,CASSLSGGGGELFF,TGTGCCAGCAGCTTGTCGGGCGGAGGCGGGGAGCTGTTTTTT
TRBV7-9,TRBJ2-1,.,TRBD2,CASSPWTSGHNEQFF,TGTGCCAGCAGCCCCTGGACTAGCGGTCACAATGAGCAGTTCTTC
TRBV5-6,TRBJ2-1,.,TRBD2,CASSLLGLAGGHNEQFF,TGTGCCAGCAGCTTGTTGGGACTAGCGGGGGGGCACAATGAGCAGTTCTTC
TRBV2,TRBJ1-6,.,.,CASSEAFAGGQDNSPLHF,TGTGCCAGCAGTGAAGCGTTCGCCGGGGGGCAGGATAATTCACCCCTCCACTTT
TRBV11-3,TRBJ1-2,once,.,CASSRTPEVFAF,TGTGCCAGCAGCCGGACACCCGAGGTATTCGCCTTC
TRBV6-5,TRBJ2-2,.,.,CASSYSTQAGELFF,TGTGCCAGCAGTTACTCGACACAAGCCGGGGAGCTGTTTTTT
TRBV7-9,TRBJ1-5,.,.,CASSLGVPDQPQHF,TGTGCCAGCAGCTTAGGTGTCCCCGATCAGCCCCAGCATTTT
TRBV28,TRBJ1-5,.,.,CASSPGQRNQPQHF,TGTGCCAGCAGTCCCGGACAGAGGAATCAGCCCCAGCATTTT